The 25 T cell receptor beta chains given below trace back to one sample, sequenced in a study of blood T cell repertoires in COVID-19. Assay: immunoSEQ multiplex PCR; the TCRdb copy retains only in-frame clones and omits some. Here the sample spans approximately 240,000 clones, about four fifths being singletons. The sequencing sample was made of peripheral blood. These receptors were collected from a woman aged 55-75 years with acute or convalescent COVID-19.

The chain links TRBV27 to TRBJ2-1; 11 nucleotides line up with TRBD2. Germline V gene lookup returns CDR1 MNHEY and CDR2 SMNVEV (reference sequence). There are 16 residues in the CDR3. J gave up 6 bases and V 3 bases, and 7 bases lay outside the gene matches. For the CDR3, the DNA is TGTGCCAGCAGTTTCGACTTAGCGGGGGGGATCAATGAGCAGTTCTTC. Its protein product is CASSFDLAGGINEQFF.

The chain employs TRBV5-1 and TRBJ1-4; D unclear. Germline V gene lookup returns CDR1 SGHRS and CDR2 YFSETQ. V was pared by 0 bases and J by 8 bases, with 14 bases between. This CDR3 contains 15 residues. CDR3 region: CASSLGHQKIEKLFF. The CDR3 coding sequence is TGCGCCAGCAGCTTGGGACACCAAAAGATAGAAAAACTGTTTTTT.

The chain couples TRBV5-1 to TRBJ2-5, with D perhaps TRBD2 (5 bases). The CDR3 covers 13 residues. Trimming removed 1 base from V and 9 bases from J, with 13 bases in between. Germline V lookup: CDR1 SGHRS, CDR2 YFSETQ. This CDR3 reads CASSLKAPGAQYF. In nucleotides, the CDR3 is TGCGCCAGCAGCTTGAAGGCCCCCGGGGCCCAGTACTTC.

The gene calls are TRBV6-2 or TRBV6-3 and TRBJ1-2; possible D gene TRBD1, 6 bases. V was clipped by 6 bases and J by 3 bases, with 14 bases between them. Germline V gene sequence: CDR1 MNHEY, CDR2 SVGEGT. CDR3 length: 14 amino acids. The CDR3 nucleotides are TGTGCCAGCAGCTATATACAGGGAGACTATGGCTACACCTTC. It codes for CASSYIQGDYGYTF.

The rearrangement uses TRBV7-9 and TRBJ2-3; TRBD1 matches 12 bases. Looked up from germline, CDR1 is SEHNR and CDR2 is FQNEAQ (reference sequence). The CDR3 length is 16 residues. Trimming cost V 3 bases and J 5 bases; bases outside gene matches: 6. CDR3 nucleotide sequence: TGTGCCAGCAGCTTGACGGGGGACAGGGGGCTAGATACGCAGTATTTT. Protein sequence: CASSLTGDRGLDTQYF.

This clone has only a few counts. V is TRBV10-3 and J is TRBJ1-5; tentative D call: TRBD1 (5 bases). Per germline, CDR1 ENHRY and CDR2 SYGVKD. Trimming stripped 4 bases from V and 2 bases from J, with 15 bases between. The CDR3 spans 16 residues. Here the CDR3 reads CAISAVMGPGNQPQHF. The CDR3 DNA reads TGTGCCATCAGTGCCGTGATGGGGCCCGGCAATCAGCCCCAGCATTTT.

The chain links TRBV4-2 to TRBJ2-5, with 10 positions matching TRBD2. CDR1 and CDR2 from the germline V gene are LGHNA and YNFKEQ. Trimming removed 0 bases from V and 1 base from J; junction bases left unmatched: 8. The CDR3 loop spans 18 amino acids. The CDR3 sequence is CASSQDNRKRGGQETQYF. CDR3 DNA sequence: TGTGCCAGCAGCCAAGATAACCGGAAGCGGGGGGGCCAAGAGACCCAGTACTTC.

V gene TRBV7-8 combines with J gene TRBJ2-3, with D maybe TRBD2 (5 bases). Looked up from germline, CDR1 is SGHVS and CDR2 is FQNEAQ. The ends were cut back, 1 base at V and 2 bases at J, with 25 bases in the middle. The CDR3 extends over 20 amino acids. The CDR3 coding sequence is TGTGCCAGCAGCTTAGTAGCGCGCGCTACGCGGGCCCTTAACACAGATACGCAGTATTTT. Translation gives CASSLVARATRALNTDTQYF.

The V gene is TRBV28, the J gene TRBJ1-1, with 9 bases matching TRBD1. The V gene end was trimmed by 3 bases and the J gene end by 1 base; junction bases not matched to a gene: 0. Germline V gene data show CDR1 as MDHEN and CDR2 as SYDVKM. The CDR3 is 14 amino acids. CDR3 amino acids: CASSLGQGNTEAFF. The CDR3 DNA reads TGTGCCAGCAGTTTGGGACAGGGGAACACTGAAGCTTTCTTT.

The chain joins TRBV6-5 to TRBJ1-2; TRBD1 matches at 11 bases. The CDR3 consists of 14 residues. In germline, CDR1 is MNHEY, CDR2 SVGAGI. With 6 bases clipped from V and 7 bases from J, the junction kept 7 bases outside the gene matches. The CDR3 DNA reads TGTGCCAGCAGCTCCGGGACAGGGGGACTTGGCTACACCTTC. Its protein product is CASSSGTGGLGYTF.

As for this clone: The germline gene is not matched at one end of the junction; a read error may be the cause. V usage is TRBV3-1 (or the pseudogene TRBV3-2) and J usage is TRBJ1-5, with D maybe TRBD1 (5 bases). The germline CDR1 and CDR2 sequences are LGHDT and YNNKEL (reference sequence). CDR3 length equals 13 residues. The CDR3 spells CASSQDRGQSQHF. The CDR3 DNA is TGTGCCAGCAGCCAAGATAGGGGTCAGTCCCAGCATTTT.

The chain links TRBV19 to TRBJ1-5; the match to TRBD1 covers 9 bases. CDR1 and CDR2 from the germline V gene are LNHDA and SQIVND (reference sequence). J lost 3 bases, V lost 5 bases, and 11 bases had no gene match. The CDR3 loop spans 17 amino acids. The CDR3 loop reads CASSPLRDRVANQPQHF. As DNA, the CDR3 is TGTGCCAGTAGTCCCCTCCGGGACAGGGTTGCCAATCAGCCCCAGCATTTT.

The chain uses TRBV18 and TRBJ1-1; 10 bases align to TRBD1. This CDR3 has 16 amino acids. After removal of 6 bases from V and 1 base from J, the junction contained 8 bases not matched to a gene. Germline CDR1 KGHSH, CDR2 LQKENI. CDR3 amino acids: CASSGTGDIWNTEAFF. CDR3 DNA: TGTGCCAGCTCCGGGACAGGGGATATATGGAACACTGAAGCTTTCTTT. Together with reference TRBV18 and TRBJ1-1, the CDR3 gives the full variable domain: NAGVMQNPRHLVRRRGQEARLRCSPMKGHSHVYWYRQLPEEGLKFMVYLQKENIIDESGMPKERFSAEFPKEGPSILRIQQVVRGDSAAYFCASSGTGDIWNTEAFFGQGTRLTVV.

The chain uses TRBV7-9 and TRBJ1-2; 8 bases align to TRBD1. Germline loops: CDR1 SEHNR, CDR2 FQNEAQ (reference sequence). Trimming at V came to 5 bases and at J to 0 bases, leaving 11 bases not matched to a gene. This CDR3 comprises 17 residues. CDR3 protein: CASSPTTGAGSNYGYTF. In DNA form, the CDR3 reads TGTGCCAGCAGCCCCACGACAGGGGCCGGGTCTAACTATGGCTACACCTTC.

Of note for this clone: The same CDR3 also results from other DNA sequences found in this sample. The CDR3, as DNA: TGTGCCAGTAGTCTTCAGGGGGGCAATCAGCCCCAGCATTTT. Translation gives CASSLQGGNQPQHF. The genes are TRBV19 and TRBJ1-5; TRBD1 aligns across 7 bases. The CDR3 contains 14 residues. Germline V gene lookup returns CDR1 LNHDA and CDR2 SQIVND (reference sequence). V was pared by 5 bases and J by 2 bases, with 3 bases of the junction left unmatched.

The gene calls are TRBV12-3 or TRBV12-4 and TRBJ1-2; 7 nucleotides match TRBD1. The CDR3 runs 13 residues. Trimming removed 5 bases from V and 3 bases from J; junction bases left unmatched: 3. CDR3 sequence: CASSLGTDYGYTF. CDR3 DNA sequence: TGTGCCAGCAGTCTCGGGACAGACTATGGCTACACCTTC.

J is TRBJ2-7 and V is TRBV4-1; TRBD2 is a possible D gene (6 bases). CDR1 is MGHRA, CDR2 YSYEKL, per germline. V lost 0 bases and J lost 3, with 12 bases in between. The CDR3 length is 15 residues. This CDR3 reads CASSQDTQGGYEQYF. The CDR3 DNA follows: TGCGCCAGCAGCCAAGATACCCAGGGAGGCTACGAGCAGTACTTC.

The chain combines TRBV28 with TRBJ2-2; perhaps TRBD2 as D (6 bases). V lost 8 bases to trimming and J lost 2 bases, with 12 bases between them. In germline, CDR1 is MDHEN, CDR2 SYDVKM. There are 14 residues in the CDR3. CDR3 region: CASGTGVNTGELFF. Written as DNA, the CDR3 is TGTGCCAGCGGAACGGGGGTTAACACCGGGGAGCTGTTTTTT.

This chain joins TRBV4-2 and TRBJ1-1; 10 nucleotides agree with TRBD1. Germline lookup yields CDR1 LGHNA and CDR2 YNFKEQ. V lost 0 bases to trimming and J lost 5 bases; unmatched junction nucleotides: 6. The CDR3 consists of 16 residues. This CDR3 is CASSQDKGQGRTEAFF. The CDR3 region has the DNA TGTGCCAGCAGCCAAGATAAGGGACAGGGGAGGACTGAAGCTTTCTTT.

This chain connects TRBV2 to TRBJ1-5, with TRBD1 as a possible D gene (6 bases). CDR1 SNHLY and CDR2 FYNNEI come from the germline V gene. This CDR3 has 13 residues. V lost 10 bases, J lost 7 bases, and 17 bases lay in between. The CDR3 coding sequence is TGTGCCACTGCGGGGGGGGCCGGGCAGCCCCAGCATTTT. Translated: CATAGGAGQPQHF.

The gene calls are TRBV19 and TRBJ2-1, with TRBD1 as a possible D gene (5 bases). Germline V gene sequence: CDR1 LNHDA, CDR2 SQIVND (reference sequence). Trimming shortened V by 2 bases and J by 6 bases, and 8 bases separated the two germline ends. This CDR3 comprises 13 residues. CDR3 nucleotide sequence: TGTGCCAGTAGTATACAGGGAATCAATGAGCAGTTCTTC. This translates into CASSIQGINEQFF.

The rearrangement links TRBV5-6 to TRBJ1-1; no definite D call. Germline V gene sequence: CDR1 SGHDT, CDR2 YYEEEE. The CDR3 has 14 amino acids. Trimming shortened V by 0 bases and J by 2 bases, and 8 bases separated the two germline ends. The CDR3 sequence: CASSLEHINTEAFF. The CDR3 DNA follows: TGTGCCAGCAGCTTGGAACACATTAACACTGAAGCTTTCTTT.

The rearrangement links TRBV2 to TRBJ2-5; TRBD2 matches 8 bases. With V trimmed by 1 base and J by 5 bases, 6 bases remained unmatched. The CDR3 loop spans 15 amino acids. CDR1 SNHLY and CDR2 FYNNEI come from the germline V gene. The CDR3 spells CASSEVGLVRETQYF. The CDR3 nucleotides are TGTGCCAGCAGTGAAGTGGGACTAGTCAGGGAGACCCAGTACTTC.

The CDR3 DNA follows: TGCGCCAGCCTCCGGGAAAGCACCGGGGAGCTGTTTTTT. Its protein is CASLRESTGELFF. This sequence joins TRBV5-1 and TRBJ2-2; D perhaps matches TRBD2 (5 bases). V was shortened by 7 bases and J by 4 bases, with 11 bases between the two germline ends. The length of the CDR3 is 13 residues. Germline CDR1 is SGHRS and CDR2 is YFSETQ.

V usage is TRBV3-1 (or the pseudogene TRBV3-2) and J usage is TRBJ2-5, with D possibly being TRBD2 (5 bases). The CDR3 runs 14 residues. Germline V CDR1 and CDR2: LGHDT, YNNKEL (reference sequence). Trimming removed 2 bases from V and 4 bases from J, with 11 bases in between. The CDR3 reads CASSQNTGSETQYF. The CDR3 DNA follows: TGTGCCAGCAGCCAAAACACGGGATCAGAGACCCAGTACTTC.